This is a list of T cell receptor beta chains from one sample in a study of T cell responses to AZD1222 COVID-19 vaccine. The table came from immunoSEQ multiplex PCR; TCRdb's copy has only in-frame clones and leaves some out. The table has about 94,000 clones, roughly 84% seen once. Sequenced here: peripheral blood, sampled on day 0 of AZD1222 vaccination. All receptors come from an adult in good health. Both conserved end residues are trimmed from each CDR3. D genes are given only for firm matches.

v_gene,d_gene,j_gene,CDR3aa
TRBV10-3,TRBD1,TRBJ2-1,AISTGTGRNEQF
TRBV7-2,TRBD2,TRBJ2-7,ASSLNGGGIAGEQY
TRBV7-8,-,TRBJ1-3,ASSSRSEDTIY
TRBV5-4,-,TRBJ2-7,ASSSEMLYEQY
TRBV13,TRBD2,TRBJ2-7,ASSMGSRGGYYEQY
TRBV19,TRBD1,TRBJ1-6,ASSPQGGDSPLH
TRBV5-1,TRBD2,TRBJ2-3,ASSFSSGGVDTQY
TRBV6-6,TRBD1,TRBJ2-3,ASSYVGQVGTDTQY
TRBV18,TRBD1,TRBJ1-1,ASSPRQGETEAF
TRBV29-1,-,TRBJ2-7,SVVEDRSPREQY